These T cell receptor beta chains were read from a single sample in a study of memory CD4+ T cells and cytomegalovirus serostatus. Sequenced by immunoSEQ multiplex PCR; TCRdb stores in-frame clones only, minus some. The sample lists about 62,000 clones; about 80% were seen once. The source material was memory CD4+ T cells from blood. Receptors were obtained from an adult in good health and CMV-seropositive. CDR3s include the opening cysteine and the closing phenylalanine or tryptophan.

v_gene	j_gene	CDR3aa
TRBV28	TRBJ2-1	CASSPLLGLDEQFF
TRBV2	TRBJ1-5	CASSWDRGRQPQHF
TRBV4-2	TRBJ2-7	CASSQGGQGGTDEQYF
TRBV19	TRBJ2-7	CASSIRTGTTYEQYF
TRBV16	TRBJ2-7	CASSRGTGGATYEQYF
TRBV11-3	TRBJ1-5	CASSPGRLGQPQHF
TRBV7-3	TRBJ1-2	CASSLRTGEGYTF
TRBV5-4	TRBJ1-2	CASSSPGGQHYGYTF
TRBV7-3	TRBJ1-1	CASSLTGDPAFF
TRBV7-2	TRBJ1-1	CASSPEGNMNTEAFF
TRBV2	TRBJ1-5	CASSSDRGLNQPQHF
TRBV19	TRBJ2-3	CASSSTLASSTDTQYF
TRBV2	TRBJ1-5	CATGPGNQPQHF
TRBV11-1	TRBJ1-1	CASSSPGKGAERAFF
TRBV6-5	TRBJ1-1	CASSYRVGPGTEAFF
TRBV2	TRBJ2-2	CASTFSTWGGADTGELFF
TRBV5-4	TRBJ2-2	CASSPRPLHTGELFF
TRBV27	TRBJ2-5	CASSQSGTEETQYF
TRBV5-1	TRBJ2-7	CASSLQVSRPSYEQYF
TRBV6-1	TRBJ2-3	CASSERGGSDTQYF
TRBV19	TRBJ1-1	CASGDSFRMNTEAFF
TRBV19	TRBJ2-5	CASSSGFETQYF
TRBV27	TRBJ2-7	CASSNSRGLAGVLYEQYF
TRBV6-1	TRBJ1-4	CASSEAGQGARKLFF
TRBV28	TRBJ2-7	CASSLGGEIEQYF
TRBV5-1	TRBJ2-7	CASRTQGGSYEQYF
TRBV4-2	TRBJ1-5	CASSQDTDRGDQPQHF
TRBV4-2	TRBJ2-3	CASSPQAGVVDTQYF
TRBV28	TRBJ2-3	CASSYLAATDTQYF
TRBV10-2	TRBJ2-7	CASSDYAASGSPYEQYF
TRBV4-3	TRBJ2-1	CASSQGTSGRYGGQFF
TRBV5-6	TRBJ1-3	CASSLAGTGDPGNTIYF
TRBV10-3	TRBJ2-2	CAIKPGGGGRAGELFF
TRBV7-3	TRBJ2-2	CASSPRVAGETGELFF
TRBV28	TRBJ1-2	CASSLMSPTTRGYTF
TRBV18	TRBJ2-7	CASSPGTGASYEQYF
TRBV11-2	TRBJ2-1	CASSRQGGIVNEQFF
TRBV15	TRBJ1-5	CATSRDQDYNQPQHF
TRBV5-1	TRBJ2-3	CASSLGRGQDTQYF
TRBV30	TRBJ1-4	CAWSTLSELFF
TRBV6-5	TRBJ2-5	CASSSPTDGEETQYF
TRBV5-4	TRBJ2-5	CASSSPSRKETQYF
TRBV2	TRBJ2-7	CASRYYEQYF
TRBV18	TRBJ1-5	CASSPSGPYSNQPQHF
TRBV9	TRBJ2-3	CASSVAASGTGTQYF
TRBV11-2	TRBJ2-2	CASSVGWQGNTGELFF
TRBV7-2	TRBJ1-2	CASSLTRTDGYTF
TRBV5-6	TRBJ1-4	CASSLAGGATNEKLFF
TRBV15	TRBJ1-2	CATSRLPGQIYGYTF
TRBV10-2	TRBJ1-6	CASSESKMSVVNNSPLHF
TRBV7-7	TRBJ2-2	CASSLTATSGQGVTGELFF
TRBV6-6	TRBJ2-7	CASSDRDRNYEQYF
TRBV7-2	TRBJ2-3	CASSLDGSGITDTQYF
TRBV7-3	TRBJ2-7	CASSVTGKSGYEQYF